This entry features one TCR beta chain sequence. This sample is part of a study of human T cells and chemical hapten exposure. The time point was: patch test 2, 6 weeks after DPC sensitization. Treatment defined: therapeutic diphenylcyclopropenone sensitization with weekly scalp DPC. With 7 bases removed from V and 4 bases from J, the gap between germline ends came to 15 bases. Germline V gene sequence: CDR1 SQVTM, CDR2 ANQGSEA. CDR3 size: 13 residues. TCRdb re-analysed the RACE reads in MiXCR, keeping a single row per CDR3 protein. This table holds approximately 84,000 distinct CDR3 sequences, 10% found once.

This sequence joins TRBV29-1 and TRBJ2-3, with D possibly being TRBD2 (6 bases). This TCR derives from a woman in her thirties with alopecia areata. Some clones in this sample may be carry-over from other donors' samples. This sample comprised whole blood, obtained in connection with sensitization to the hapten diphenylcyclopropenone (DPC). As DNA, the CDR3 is TGCAGCGACGGGGGACGTCCCGCAGATACGCAGTATTTT. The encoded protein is CSDGGRPADTQYF.